Sequencing of this T cell receptor (beta chain) was carried out in a study of T cells in Graves' hyperthyroidism and ophthalmopathy. The CDR3 sequence is 14 residues long. Trimming took off 5 bases at V and 4 bases at J, with 14 bases between the two ends. Germline CDR1 and CDR2: SGHAT and FQNNGV. Authors of the study amplified TCR beta CDR3 regions from RNA transcripts. Initially, a first-round RT-PCR of the TCR CDR3 employed the HTBI primer set. TCRdb re-called the multiplex PCR reads through MiXCR, storing one row per CDR3 protein. Of around 720,000 distinct CDR3 sequences in the sample, roughly a third were seen once. The study enrolled patients aged 18 to 65 with newly diagnosed hyperthyroidism of under 2 months' duration.

The chain uses TRBV11-2 and TRBJ1-1; D is possibly TRBD1 (6 bases). The sequencing input was blood. The clonotype was recovered from a woman in her thirties or forties with Graves' hyperthyroidism. The chain's CDR3 is CASSPGGRATEAFF. CDR3 in DNA: TGTGCCAGCAGCCCCGGGGGCCGAGCCACTGAAGCTTTCTTT.